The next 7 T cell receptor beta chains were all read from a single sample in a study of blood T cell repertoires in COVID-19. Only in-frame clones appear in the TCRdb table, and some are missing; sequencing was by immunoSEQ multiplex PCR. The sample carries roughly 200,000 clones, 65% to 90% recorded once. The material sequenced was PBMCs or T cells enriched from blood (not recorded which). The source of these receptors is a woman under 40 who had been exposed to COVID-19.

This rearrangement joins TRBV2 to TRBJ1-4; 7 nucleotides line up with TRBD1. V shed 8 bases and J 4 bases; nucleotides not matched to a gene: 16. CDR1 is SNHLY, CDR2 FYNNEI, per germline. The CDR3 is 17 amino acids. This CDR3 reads CASSPPGGESGNEKLFF. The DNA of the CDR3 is TGTGCCAGCTCACCCCCAGGGGGTGAGAGTGGTAATGAAAAACTGTTTTTT.

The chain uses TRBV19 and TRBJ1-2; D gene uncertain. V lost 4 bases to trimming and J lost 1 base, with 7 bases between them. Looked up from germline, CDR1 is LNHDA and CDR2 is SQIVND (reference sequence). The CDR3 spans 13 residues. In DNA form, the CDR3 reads TGTGCCAGTAGTACCGACATTAACTATGGCTACACCTTC. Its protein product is CASSTDINYGYTF.

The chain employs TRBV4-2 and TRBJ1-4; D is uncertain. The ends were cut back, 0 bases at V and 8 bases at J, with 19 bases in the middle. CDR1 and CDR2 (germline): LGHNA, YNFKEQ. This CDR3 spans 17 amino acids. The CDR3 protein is CASSQDSFGSRWEKLFF. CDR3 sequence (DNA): TGTGCCAGCAGCCAAGATTCCTTTGGCTCACGATGGGAAAAACTGTTTTTT.

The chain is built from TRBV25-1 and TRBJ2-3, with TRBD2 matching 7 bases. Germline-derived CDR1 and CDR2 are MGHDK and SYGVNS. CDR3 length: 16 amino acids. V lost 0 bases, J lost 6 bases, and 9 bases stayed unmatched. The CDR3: CASSEYEAGVSDTQYF. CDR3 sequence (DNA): TGTGCCAGCAGTGAATATGAGGCGGGGGTCTCGGATACGCAGTATTTT.

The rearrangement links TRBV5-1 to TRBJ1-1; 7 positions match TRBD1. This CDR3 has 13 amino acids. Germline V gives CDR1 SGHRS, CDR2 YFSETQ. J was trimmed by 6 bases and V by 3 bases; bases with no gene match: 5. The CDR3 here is CASSSGDSSEAFF. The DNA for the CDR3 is TGCGCCAGCAGCTCTGGGGACAGCTCTGAAGCTTTCTTT.

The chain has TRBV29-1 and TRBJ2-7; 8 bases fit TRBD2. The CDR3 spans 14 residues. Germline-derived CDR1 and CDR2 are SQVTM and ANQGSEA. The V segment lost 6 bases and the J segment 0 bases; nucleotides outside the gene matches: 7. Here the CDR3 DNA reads TGCAGCGTACGGGAGGGAGGGAACTCCTACGAGCAGTACTTC. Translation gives CSVREGGNSYEQYF.

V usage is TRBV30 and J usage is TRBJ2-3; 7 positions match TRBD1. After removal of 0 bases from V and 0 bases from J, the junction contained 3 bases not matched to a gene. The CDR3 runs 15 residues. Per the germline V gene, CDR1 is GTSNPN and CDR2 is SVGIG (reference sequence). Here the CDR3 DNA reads TGTGCCTGGAGTGTCCGGACAGGAAGCACAGATACGCAGTATTTT. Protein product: CAWSVRTGSTDTQYF.